The T cell receptor beta chain under discussion was sequenced for a study of cytomegalovirus exposure and HLA in healthy donors. J lost 3 bases, V lost 1 base, and 7 bases had no gene match. Per germline, CDR1 SGHAT and CDR2 FQDESV (reference sequence). The CDR3 has 16 amino acids. Regarding the study as a whole: Researchers reported in a later analysis that a missense DCLRE1C variant was tied to TCR beta V- and J-gene trimming. A few chains tied to CMV proved CMV antigen-specific in vitro. No immune exposure information besides CMV serostatus was available. Within the data, a cluster of highly shared sequence variants was likely a sequencing artifact.

Primers for the PCR totalled 60 Vbeta and 13 Jbeta. Assay: immunoSEQ multiplex PCR; the TCRdb copy retains only in-frame clones and omits some. The sample carries about 130,000 clones, roughly 77% recorded once. Details on this clone: Its antigen is not known.

V gene TRBV11-1 combines with J gene TRBJ2-7; the match to TRBD1 covers 9 bases. The sequence came from a woman in her forties in good health and CMV-seropositive. Sequenced material: PBMCs. The CDR3 DNA is TGTGCCAGCAGCTTAGGCCAGGGACAGGGCCTCTACGAGCAGTACTTC. Translated, it gives CASSLGQGQGLYEQYF.